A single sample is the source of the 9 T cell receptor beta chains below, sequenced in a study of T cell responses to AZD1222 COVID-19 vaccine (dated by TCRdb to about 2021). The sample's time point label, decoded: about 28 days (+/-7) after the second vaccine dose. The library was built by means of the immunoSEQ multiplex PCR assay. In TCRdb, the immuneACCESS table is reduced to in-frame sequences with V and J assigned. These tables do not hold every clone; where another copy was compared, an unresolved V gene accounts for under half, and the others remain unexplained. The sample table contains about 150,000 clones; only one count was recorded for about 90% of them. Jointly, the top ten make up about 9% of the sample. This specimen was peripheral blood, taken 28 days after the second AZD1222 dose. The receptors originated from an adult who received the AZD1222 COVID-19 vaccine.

The CDR3 protein is CASSQDIGGRRDTGELFF. In DNA form, the CDR3 reads TGTGCCAGCAGCCAAGATATCGGGGGGCGGAGGGACACCGGGGAGCTGTTTTTT. The J gene is TRBJ2-2, the V gene TRBV4-2, with D perhaps TRBD2 (7 bases). Per germline, CDR1 LGHNA and CDR2 YNFKEQ. CDR3 length: 18 residues. V was trimmed by 0 bases and J by 3 bases, leaving 17 bases between them.

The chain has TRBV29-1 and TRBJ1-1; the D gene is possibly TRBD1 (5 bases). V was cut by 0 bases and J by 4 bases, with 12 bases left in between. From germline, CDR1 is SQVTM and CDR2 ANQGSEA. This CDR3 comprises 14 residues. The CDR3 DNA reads TGCAGCGTTGAAGACAGGGCACGGGGCACTGAAGCTTTCTTT. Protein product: CSVEDRARGTEAFF.

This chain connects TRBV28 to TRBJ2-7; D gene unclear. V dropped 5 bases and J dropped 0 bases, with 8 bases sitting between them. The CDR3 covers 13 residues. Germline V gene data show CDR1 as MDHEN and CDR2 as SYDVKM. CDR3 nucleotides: TGTGCCAGCAGTCCCCCCACCTCCTACGAGCAGTACTTC. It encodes CASSPPTSYEQYF. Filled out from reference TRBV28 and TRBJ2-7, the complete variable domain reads DVKVTQSSRYLVKRTGEKVFLECVQDMDHENMFWYRQDPGLGLRLIYFSYDVKMKEKGDIPEGYSVSREKKERFSLILESASTNQTSMYLCASSPPTSYEQYFGPGTRLTVT.

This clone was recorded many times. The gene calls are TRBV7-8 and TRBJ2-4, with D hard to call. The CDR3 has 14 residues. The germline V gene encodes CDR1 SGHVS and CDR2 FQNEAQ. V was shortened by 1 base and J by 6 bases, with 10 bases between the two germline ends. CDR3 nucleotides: TGTGCCAGCAGCTTAGGGACCATGGGAAACATTCAGTACTTC. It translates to CASSLGTMGNIQYF.

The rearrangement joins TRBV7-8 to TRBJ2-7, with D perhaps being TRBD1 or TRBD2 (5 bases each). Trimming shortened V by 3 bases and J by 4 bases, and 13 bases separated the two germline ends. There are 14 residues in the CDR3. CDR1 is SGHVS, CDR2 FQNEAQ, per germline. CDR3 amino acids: CASSFQGVGYEQYF. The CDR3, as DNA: TGTGCCAGCAGCTTTCAGGGAGTAGGGTACGAGCAGTACTTC.

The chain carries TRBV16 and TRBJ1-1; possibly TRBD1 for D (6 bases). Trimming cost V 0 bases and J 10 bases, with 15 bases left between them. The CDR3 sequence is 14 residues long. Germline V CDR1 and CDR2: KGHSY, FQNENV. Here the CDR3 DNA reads TGTGCCAGCAGCCAATCGCTGGGGGCTGTAGGAGCTTTCTTT. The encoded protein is CASSQSLGAVGAFF.

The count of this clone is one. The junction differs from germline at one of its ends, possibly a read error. CDR3 loop: CASSRTSGRTGELFF. In DNA form, the CDR3 reads TGTGCTAGCAGCCGGACTAGCGGGAGGACCGGGGAGCTGTTTTTT. The J gene is TRBJ2-2, the V gene TRBV7-7; TRBD2 aligns across 14 bases. This CDR3 spans 15 amino acids. Germline lookup yields CDR1 SSHAT and CDR2 FNYEAQ (reference sequence).

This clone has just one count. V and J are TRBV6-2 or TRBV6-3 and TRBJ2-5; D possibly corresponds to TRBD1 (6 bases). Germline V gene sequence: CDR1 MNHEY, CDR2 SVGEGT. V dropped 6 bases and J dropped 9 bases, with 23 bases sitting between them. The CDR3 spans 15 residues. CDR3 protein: CASSSITGSGPAQYF. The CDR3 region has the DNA TGTGCCAGCAGCTCCATAACAGGGTCAGGTCCGGCCCAGTACTTC.

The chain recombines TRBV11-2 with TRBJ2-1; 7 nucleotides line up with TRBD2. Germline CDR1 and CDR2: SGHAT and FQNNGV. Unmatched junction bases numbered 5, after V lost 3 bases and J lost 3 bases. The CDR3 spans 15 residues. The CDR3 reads CASSFGGSGYNEQFF. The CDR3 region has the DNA TGTGCCAGCAGCTTTGGCGGGAGCGGCTACAATGAGCAGTTCTTC.